The clone carrying this T cell receptor beta chain came up many times. The V end lost 1 base, the J end lost 2 bases, and 14 bases lay between the germline ends. The CDR3 length is 16 residues. CDR1 KGHSH and CDR2 LQKENI come from the germline V gene. Patients showing uncontrolled infection, other autoimmune disease, pregnancy or lactation were ineligible. The data are from a study of T cells in Graves' hyperthyroidism and ophthalmopathy. Amplification of TCR beta CDR3 regions used RNA as the template. The HTBI primer set served for first-round RT-PCR of the TCR CDR3. TCRdb recomputed calls from the multiplex PCR reads with MiXCR, one row per CDR3 protein. The sample records a few hundred thousand distinct CDR3 sequences, about 13% being singletons.

This sequence joins TRBV18 and TRBJ1-2, with D uncertain. This TCR was sampled from a woman under 30 with Graves' hyperthyroidism. The sequencing input was blood. The CDR3 protein is CASSPRAADSNYGYTF. Here the CDR3 DNA reads TGTGCCAGCTCACCACGGGCGGCAGACTCCAACTATGGCTACACCTTC.